The 25 T cell receptor beta chains below were found in one sample sequenced in a study of blood T cell repertoires in COVID-19. The method was immunoSEQ multiplex PCR; TCRdb's version includes in-frame clones alone and lacks a portion of them. The sample lists some 160,000 clones, under 95% occurring once. The sample taken for sequencing was peripheral blood. The origin of the receptors is a man between 18 and 29 years old with COVID-19, enrolled during active disease.

About this clone itself: The same CDR3 also results from other DNA sequences found in this sample. The V and J genes are TRBV19 and TRBJ1-1; 8 nucleotides match TRBD1. V gave up 6 bases and J gave up 3 bases; unmatched junction bases: 3. The CDR3 is made up of 13 amino acids. Per the germline V gene, CDR1 is LNHDA and CDR2 is SQIVND (reference sequence). The CDR3 nucleotides are TGTGCCAGTAGCACGACAGGGGACACTGAAGCTTTCTTT. It translates to CASSTTGDTEAFF.

The chain has TRBV4-3 and TRBJ1-2, with D maybe TRBD1 (5 bases). This CDR3 spans 13 amino acids. Germline loops: CDR1 LGHNA, CDR2 YSLEER. V lost 1 base, J lost 4 bases, and 7 bases lay in between. The CDR3 DNA sequence: TGCGCCAGCAGCCAAGGACAGACCTATGGCTACACCTTC. Encoded protein: CASSQGQTYGYTF.

The rearrangement links TRBV27 to TRBJ2-7, with TRBD1 matching over 10 bases. V lost 5 bases and J lost 6; bases outside the gene matches: 19. Germline V gene data show CDR1 as MNHEY and CDR2 as SMNVEV (reference sequence). CDR3 length: 18 residues. The CDR3 DNA reads as TGTGCCAGCAGTCCACTTCGGACAGGGGGACTTTACAGGGTCGAGCAGTACTTC. Its protein is CASSPLRTGGLYRVEQYF.

This rearrangement joins TRBV5-1 to TRBJ1-5; D ambiguous. V was cut by 0 bases and J by 1 base, with 17 bases left in between. CDR1 SGHRS and CDR2 YFSETQ come from the germline V gene. The CDR3 has 18 residues. The CDR3 loop is CASSLVPSTSSSNQPQHF. The CDR3 DNA is TGCGCCAGCAGCTTGGTGCCCTCCACAAGTTCCAGCAATCAGCCCCAGCATTTT.

Worth noting for this clone: An end of the junction differs from the germline gene, which may be a read error. The chain is built from TRBV7-9 and TRBJ1-4; TRBD1 agrees at 11 bases. The CDR3 runs 17 residues. Germline loops: CDR1 SEHNR, CDR2 FQNEAQ (reference sequence). The CDR3 sequence: CASSLGDRGLSGGKLLF. The CDR3 nucleotides are TGTGCCAGCAGCCTGGGGGACAGGGGGTTGAGTGGAGGAAAACTGCTTTTT.

The CDR3 DNA is TGTGCCAGCAGCGAGGGACTTTCGGGCACCCTCCACTTT. It yields the protein CASSEGLSGTLHF. The rearrangement links TRBV9 to TRBJ1-6; D may be TRBD1 (5 bases). Trimming removed 3 bases at V and 14 bases at J, with 15 bases between. From germline, CDR1 is SGDLS and CDR2 YYNGEE. This CDR3 spans 13 amino acids.

About this clone: The same CDR3 also results from other DNA sequences found in this sample. The chain joins TRBV7-2 to TRBJ1-1; 9 nucleotides match TRBD1. Germline CDR1 SGHTA, CDR2 FQGNSA. The J segment lost 2 bases and the V segment lost 2 bases, leaving 0 bases of the junction unmatched. This CDR3 comprises 14 residues. This chain's CDR3 is CASSLTGGNTEAFF. CDR3 coding DNA: TGTGCCAGCAGCTTAACAGGGGGCAACACTGAAGCTTTCTTT.

The V and J genes are TRBV3-1 (or the pseudogene TRBV3-2) and TRBJ2-7, with a tentative D call TRBD2 (5 bases). The CDR3 totals 16 residues. The V end lost 0 bases, the J end lost 3 bases, and 15 bases lay between the germline ends. Germline assignment: CDR1 LGHDT and CDR2 YNNKEL (reference sequence). CDR3 loop: CASSQDASGSFYEQYF. The CDR3 coding sequence is TGTGCCAGCAGCCAAGATGCGAGCGGAAGCTTCTACGAGCAGTACTTC.

The rearrangement joins TRBV2 to TRBJ2-1; D perhaps matches TRBD2 (5 bases). V was pared by 0 bases and J by 8 bases, with 20 bases between. CDR1 SNHLY and CDR2 FYNNEI come from the germline V gene. The CDR3 is 17 residues long. The CDR3 DNA follows: TGTGCCAGCAGTGAAGCCCCACTAGTCGGGGAATTGGATGAGCAGTTCTTC. Its translation is CASSEAPLVGELDEQFF.

The J gene is TRBJ2-1, the V gene TRBV3-1 (or the pseudogene TRBV3-2); the match to TRBD2 covers 9 bases. Germline V lookup: CDR1 LGHDT, CDR2 YNNKEL (reference sequence). V was clipped by 0 bases and J by 5 bases; unmatched bases: 5. The CDR3 has 16 amino acids. CDR3 loop: CASSQDPLAGHNEQFF. CDR3 coding DNA: TGTGCCAGCAGCCAAGATCCACTAGCGGGCCACAATGAGCAGTTCTTC.

The J gene is TRBJ2-7, the V gene TRBV9, with 8 bases aligning to TRBD1. This CDR3 has 15 amino acids. The V gene's germline CDR1 is SGDLS and CDR2 YYNGEE. The V gene end was trimmed by 3 bases and the J gene end by 2 bases; junction bases not matched to a gene: 7. The DNA for the CDR3 is TGTGCCAGCAGCGCGGGGACAGGAGATACCTACGAGCAGTACTTC. As protein: CASSAGTGDTYEQYF. Full variable domain (rest looked up from reference TRBV9 and TRBJ2-7): DSGVTQTPKHLITATGQRVTLRCSPRSGDLSVYWYQQSLDQGLQFLIQYYNGEERAKGNILERFSAQQFPDLHSELNLSSLELGDSALYFCASSAGTGDTYEQYFGPGTRLTVT.

As concerns this clone: At one of its ends the junction is not consistent with the germline gene, which may arise from a read error. This rearrangement joins TRBV2 to TRBJ2-1; 9 bases line up with TRBD1. This CDR3 has 13 amino acids. Looked up from germline, CDR1 is SNHLY and CDR2 is FYNNEI. Here the CDR3 DNA reads TGTGCCAGCAGTGAAGGGGGCACAGGGGGCGTTATCTTC. Protein sequence: CASSEGGTGGVIF.

The chain links TRBV12-3 or TRBV12-4 to TRBJ2-7; D uncertain. The CDR3 loop spans 13 amino acids. The germline V and J ends were trimmed by 6 bases and 4 bases, with 13 bases remaining between them. The CDR3: CASSSTRVYEQYF. CDR3 DNA sequence: TGTGCCAGCAGCTCCACACGGGTGTACGAGCAGTACTTC.

This chain connects TRBV9 to TRBJ2-1, with 14 bases that match TRBD2. Germline trimming cut 4 bases from V and 7 bases from J; bases unmatched to any gene: 13. Germline V gene lookup returns CDR1 SGDLS and CDR2 YYNGEE. This CDR3 region has 18 residues. The CDR3 bases are TGTGCCAGCAGCTCTTCGACTAGCGGGAGGGCCGGGTCTAATGAGCAGTTCTTC. Its protein product is CASSSSTSGRAGSNEQFF.

J is TRBJ2-3 and V is TRBV27; weak D call: TRBD2 (5 bases). CDR1 is MNHEY and CDR2 is SMNVEV in the germline V gene (reference sequence). The CDR3 spans 14 residues. Trimming stripped 4 bases from V and 0 bases from J, with 8 bases between. CDR3: CASSSLASTDTQYF. CDR3 in DNA: TGTGCCAGCAGTTCCCTAGCTAGCACAGATACGCAGTATTTT.

The rearrangement uses TRBV28 and TRBJ2-7, with 9 bases fitting TRBD1. Germline V lookup: CDR1 MDHEN, CDR2 SYDVKM. The length of the CDR3 is 13 residues. V lost 4 bases, J lost 5 bases, and 3 bases stayed unmatched. The CDR3, as DNA: TGTGCCAGCAGTTACAGGGGGCACCACGAGCAGTACTTC. This encodes CASSYRGHHEQYF.

Here the CDR3 DNA reads TGTGCCAGCTCTCGGATGAGGGGGCAACAGCCCCAGCATTTT. This gives the protein CASSRMRGQQPQHF. The chain carries TRBV28 and TRBJ1-5; TRBD1 matches 7 bases. The V gene's germline CDR1 is MDHEN and CDR2 SYDVKM. Trimming took 8 bases from V and 7 from J; bases not matched to a gene: 11. This CDR3 comprises 14 residues.

This chain joins TRBV30 and TRBJ1-1, with TRBD1 matching 8 bases. The CDR3 consists of 14 residues. From germline, CDR1 is GTSNPN and CDR2 SVGIG (reference sequence). J gave up 7 bases and V 4 bases, and 11 bases lay outside the gene matches. The CDR3 reads CAWKTLDRGYEAFF. DNA for the CDR3: TGTGCCTGGAAGACCCTCGACAGGGGATATGAAGCTTTCTTT.

The V gene is TRBV7-9, the J gene TRBJ1-1; D unresolved. Deletions cut 7 bases from V and 4 bases from J, with 16 bases between. This CDR3 spans 14 amino acids. Germline values: CDR1 SEHNR, CDR2 FQNEAQ (reference sequence). CDR3 DNA sequence: TGTGCCAGCATCTCATCCACCGCGCTCACTGAAGCTTTCTTT. Its protein product is CASISSTALTEAFF.

This clone was observed once. The rearrangement joins TRBV7-9 to TRBJ2-1, with 11 bases matching TRBD2. Unmatched junction bases numbered 6, after V lost 5 bases and J lost 0 bases. CDR3 length: 17 amino acids. Germline CDR1 and CDR2: SEHNR and FQNEAQ (reference sequence). CDR3 sequence reads: CASSPRLAGPSYNEQFF. CDR3 DNA: TGTGCCAGCAGCCCTAGACTAGCGGGGCCCTCCTACAATGAGCAGTTCTTC.

The chain carries TRBV12-5 and TRBJ2-3; 7 bases are a match to TRBD1. Trimming at V came to 2 bases and at J to 8 bases, leaving 16 bases not matched to a gene. Looked up from germline, CDR1 is LGHNT and CDR2 is FRNRAP. The CDR3 is 17 residues long. The CDR3 is CASGLPRGGQARGTQYF. The CDR3 nucleotides are TGTGCTAGTGGTTTGCCTCGAGGGGGCCAAGCTAGGGGTACGCAGTATTTT.

This chain connects TRBV14 to TRBJ2-1; D might be TRBD1 (6 bases). The CDR3 consists of 14 residues. From germline, CDR1 is SGHDN and CDR2 FVKESK. Trimming cost V 3 bases and J 4 bases, with 10 bases left between them. CDR3 DNA sequence: TGTGCCAGCAGCCATGGGACATCTTACAATGAGCAGTTCTTC. Amino acid sequence: CASSHGTSYNEQFF.

This chain links TRBV12-3 or TRBV12-4 with TRBJ2-5, with D uncertain. V was clipped by 5 bases and J by 1 base, with 8 bases between them. This CDR3 comprises 13 residues. The CDR3 reads CASSRHSQETQYF. CDR3 sequence (DNA): TGTGCCAGCAGTCGACACAGCCAAGAGACCCAGTACTTC.

This chain links TRBV28 with TRBJ2-7; D perhaps matches TRBD2 (5 bases). Germline V lookup: CDR1 MDHEN, CDR2 SYDVKM. V was cut by 6 bases and J by 5 bases, with 20 bases left in between. CDR3 length equals 15 residues. DNA of the CDR3: TGTGCCAGCAGATCACTCACTAGAGATAAGGACGAGCAGTACTTC. Amino acid sequence: CASRSLTRDKDEQYF.

The chain employs TRBV21-1 and TRBJ2-2; the listed D gene, TRBD1, was not tested against the DNA. TRBV21-1 is noted as a pseudogene. The CDR3 consists of 13 residues. CDR3 in DNA: TGTGCCACTCGGACAGGGAACACCGGGGAGCTGTTTTTT. It translates to CATRTGNTGELFF.